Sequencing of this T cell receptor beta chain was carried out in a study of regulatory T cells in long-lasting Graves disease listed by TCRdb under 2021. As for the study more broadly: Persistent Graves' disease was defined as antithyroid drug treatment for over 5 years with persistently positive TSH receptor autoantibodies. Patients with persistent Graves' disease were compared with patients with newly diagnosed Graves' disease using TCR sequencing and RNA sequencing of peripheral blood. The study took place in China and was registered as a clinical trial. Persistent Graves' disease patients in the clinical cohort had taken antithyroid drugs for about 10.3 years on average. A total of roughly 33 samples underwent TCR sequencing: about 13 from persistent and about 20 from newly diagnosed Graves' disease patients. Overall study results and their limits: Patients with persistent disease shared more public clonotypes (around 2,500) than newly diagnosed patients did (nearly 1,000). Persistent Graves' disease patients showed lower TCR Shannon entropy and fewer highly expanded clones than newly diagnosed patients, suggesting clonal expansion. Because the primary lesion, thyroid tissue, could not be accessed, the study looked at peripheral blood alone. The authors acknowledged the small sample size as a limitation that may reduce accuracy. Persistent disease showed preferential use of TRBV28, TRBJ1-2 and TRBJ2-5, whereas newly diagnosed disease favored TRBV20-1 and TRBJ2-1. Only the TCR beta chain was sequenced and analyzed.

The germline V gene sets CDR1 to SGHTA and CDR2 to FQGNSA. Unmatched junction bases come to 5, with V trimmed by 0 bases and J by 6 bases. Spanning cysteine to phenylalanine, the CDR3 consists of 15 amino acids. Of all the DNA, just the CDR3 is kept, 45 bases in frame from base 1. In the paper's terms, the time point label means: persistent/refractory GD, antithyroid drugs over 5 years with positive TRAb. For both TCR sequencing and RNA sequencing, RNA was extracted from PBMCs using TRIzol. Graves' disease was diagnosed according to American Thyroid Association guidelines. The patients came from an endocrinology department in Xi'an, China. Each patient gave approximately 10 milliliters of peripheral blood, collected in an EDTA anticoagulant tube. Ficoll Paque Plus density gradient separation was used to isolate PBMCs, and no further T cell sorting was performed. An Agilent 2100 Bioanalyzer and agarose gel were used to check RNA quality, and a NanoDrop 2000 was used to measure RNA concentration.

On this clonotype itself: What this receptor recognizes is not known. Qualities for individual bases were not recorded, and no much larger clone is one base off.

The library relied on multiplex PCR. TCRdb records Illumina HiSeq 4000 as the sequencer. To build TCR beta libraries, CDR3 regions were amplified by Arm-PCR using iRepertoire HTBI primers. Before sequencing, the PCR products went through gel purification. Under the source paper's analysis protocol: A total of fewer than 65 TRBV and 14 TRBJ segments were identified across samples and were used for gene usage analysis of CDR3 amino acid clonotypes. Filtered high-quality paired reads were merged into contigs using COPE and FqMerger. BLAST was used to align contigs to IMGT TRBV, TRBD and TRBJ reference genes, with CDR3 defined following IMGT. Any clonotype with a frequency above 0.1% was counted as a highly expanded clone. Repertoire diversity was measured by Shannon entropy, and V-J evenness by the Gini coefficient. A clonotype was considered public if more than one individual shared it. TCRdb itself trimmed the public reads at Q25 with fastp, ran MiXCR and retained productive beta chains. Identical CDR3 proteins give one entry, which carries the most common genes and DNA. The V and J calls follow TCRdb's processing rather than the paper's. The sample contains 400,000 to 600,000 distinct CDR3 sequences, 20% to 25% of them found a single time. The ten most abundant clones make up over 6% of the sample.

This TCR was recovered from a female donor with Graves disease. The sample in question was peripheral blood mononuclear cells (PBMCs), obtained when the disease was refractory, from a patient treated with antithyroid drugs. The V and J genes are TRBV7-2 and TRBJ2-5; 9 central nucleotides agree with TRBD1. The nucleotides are TGTGCCAGCAGCTTAGCGGGACAGGGAGTACAGACCCAGTACTTC. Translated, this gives CASSLAGQGVQTQYF.